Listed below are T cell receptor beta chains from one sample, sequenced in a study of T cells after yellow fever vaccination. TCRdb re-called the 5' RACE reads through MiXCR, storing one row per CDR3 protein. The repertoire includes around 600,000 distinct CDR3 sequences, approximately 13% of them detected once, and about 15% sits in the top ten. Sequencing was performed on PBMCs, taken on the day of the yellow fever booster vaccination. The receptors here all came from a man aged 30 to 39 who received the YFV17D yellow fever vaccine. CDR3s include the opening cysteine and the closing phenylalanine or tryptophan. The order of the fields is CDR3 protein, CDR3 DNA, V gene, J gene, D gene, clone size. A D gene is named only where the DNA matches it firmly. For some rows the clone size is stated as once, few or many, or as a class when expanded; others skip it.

CDR3 protein: CASSLGAGVNEQFF
CDR3 DNA: TGCGCCAGCAGCTTGGGGGCGGGGGTCAATGAGCAGTTCTTC
V gene: TRBV5-1
J gene: TRBJ2-1
D gene: TRBD2
clone size: many

CDR3 protein: CSARDVNTEAFF
CDR3 DNA: TGCAGTGCTAGAGACGTGAACACTGAAGCTTTCTTT
V gene: TRBV20-1
J gene: TRBJ1-1
D gene: .
clone size: few

CDR3 protein: CASSFEHSTDTQYF
CDR3 DNA: TGTGCCAGCAGTTTTGAACATAGCACAGATACGCAGTATTTT
V gene: TRBV12-3/TRBV12-4
J gene: TRBJ2-3
D gene: .
clone size: .

CDR3 protein: CTPKGKSETQYF
CDR3 DNA: TGCACTCCCAAGGGGAAAAGCGAGACCCAGTACTTC
V gene: TRBV29-1
J gene: TRBJ2-5
D gene: .
clone size: .

CDR3 protein: CASSQGLTSANPYEQYF
CDR3 DNA: TGTGCCAGCAGCCAAGGACTCACTAGCGCGAATCCCTACGAGCAGTACTTC
V gene: TRBV4-2
J gene: TRBJ2-7
D gene: TRBD2
clone size: .

CDR3 protein: CSARRPRGDKNIQYF
CDR3 DNA: TGCAGTGCTAGACGCCCACGGGGGGACAAAAACATTCAGTACTTC
V gene: TRBV20-1
J gene: TRBJ2-4
D gene: TRBD2
clone size: .

CDR3 protein: CASIRARDFGELFF
CDR3 DNA: TGTGCCAGCATAAGGGCCAGGGACTTCGGAGAACTGTTTTTT
V gene: TRBV6-1
J gene: TRBJ1-4
D gene: .
clone size: .

CDR3 protein: CASLQGHRTDTQYF
CDR3 DNA: TGTGCCAGTCTCCAGGGTCACCGCACAGATACGCAGTATTTT
V gene: TRBV6-2/TRBV6-3
J gene: TRBJ2-3
D gene: .
clone size: .

CDR3 protein: CASGDGRDTQYF
CDR3 DNA: TGTGCCAGCGGCGACGGCCGGGATACGCAGTATTTT
V gene: TRBV6-2/TRBV6-3
J gene: TRBJ2-3
D gene: .
clone size: .

CDR3 protein: CASSVGASGRPYEQYF
CDR3 DNA: TGTGCCAGCAGCGTAGGGGCTAGCGGGCGCCCCTACGAGCAGTACTTC
V gene: TRBV9
J gene: TRBJ2-7
D gene: TRBD2
clone size: few

CDR3 protein: CASSARSGYGYTF
CDR3 DNA: TGTGCCAGCAGCGCCAGGTCGGGCTATGGCTACACCTTC
V gene: TRBV7-9
J gene: TRBJ1-2
D gene: .
clone size: .

CDR3 protein: CAWRWGRTEAFF
CDR3 DNA: TGTGCCTGGAGGTGGGGCAGGACTGAAGCTTTCTTT
V gene: TRBV30
J gene: TRBJ1-1
D gene: .
clone size: .

CDR3 protein: CASSLETEYVNEQFF
CDR3 DNA: TGTGCCAGCAGCTTAGAGACCGAATACGTCAATGAGCAGTTCTTC
V gene: TRBV7-6
J gene: TRBJ2-1
D gene: .
clone size: few

CDR3 protein: CASSRLRQGSGELFF
CDR3 DNA: TGTGCCAGCAGCCGCCTGAGACAGGGGTCCGGGGAGCTGTTTTTT
V gene: TRBV27
J gene: TRBJ2-2
D gene: TRBD1
clone size: .

CDR3 protein: CASSLFFGGLGNEQFF
CDR3 DNA: TGCGCCAGCAGCCTTTTTTTCGGGGGGCTAGGGAATGAGCAGTTCTTC
V gene: TRBV4-3
J gene: TRBJ2-1
D gene: .
clone size: few

CDR3 protein: CASNPGLAEYNEQFF
CDR3 DNA: TGTGCCAGCAACCCCGGACTAGCGGAGTACAATGAGCAGTTCTTC
V gene: TRBV7-9
J gene: TRBJ2-1
D gene: TRBD2
clone size: few

CDR3 protein: CASSSGWSGEQYF
CDR3 DNA: TGTGCCAGCAGCTCTGGATGGTCGGGGGAGCAGTACTTC
V gene: TRBV11-1
J gene: TRBJ2-7
D gene: .
clone size: .

CDR3 protein: CASTLGSYNEKLFF
CDR3 DNA: TGTGCCAGCACCCTAGGGTCTTATAATGAAAAACTGTTTTTT
V gene: TRBV12-3/TRBV12-4
J gene: TRBJ1-4
D gene: .
clone size: few

CDR3 protein: CASSPSAYEQYF
CDR3 DNA: TGTGCCAGCTCACCCAGCGCCTACGAGCAGTACTTC
V gene: TRBV18
J gene: TRBJ2-7
D gene: .
clone size: many

CDR3 protein: CASSVVGAVLNTGELFF
CDR3 DNA: TGTGCCAGCAGCGTAGTGGGAGCAGTACTGAACACCGGGGAGCTGTTTTTT
V gene: TRBV9
J gene: TRBJ2-2
D gene: .
clone size: few

CDR3 protein: CATRTGVSDEQFF
CDR3 DNA: TGTGCCACCAGGACAGGGGTTTCGGATGAGCAGTTCTTC
V gene: TRBV15
J gene: TRBJ2-1
D gene: TRBD1
clone size: once

CDR3 protein: CSGLIRQGGTEAFF
CDR3 DNA: TGCAGCGGCCTCATCCGACAGGGAGGCACTGAAGCTTTCTTT
V gene: TRBV29-1
J gene: TRBJ1-1
D gene: TRBD1
clone size: .

CDR3 protein: CASSRMDRGSLAGANEQYF
CDR3 DNA: TGCGCCAGCAGCCGCATGGACAGGGGTTCGCTAGCGGGAGCTAACGAGCAGTACTTC
V gene: TRBV4-3
J gene: TRBJ2-7
D gene: .
clone size: few

CDR3 protein: CATSRDGVETQYF
CDR3 DNA: TGTGCCACCAGCAGAGATGGGGTAGAGACCCAGTACTTC
V gene: TRBV15
J gene: TRBJ2-5
D gene: .
clone size: many

CDR3 protein: CSASRGAGPYEQYF
CDR3 DNA: TGCAGTGCTAGCAGGGGCGCAGGACCCTACGAGCAGTACTTC
V gene: TRBV20-1
J gene: TRBJ2-7
D gene: .
clone size: .

CDR3 protein: CASSQSTVNTQYF
CDR3 DNA: TGTGCCAGCAGCCAATCCACGGTTAATACGCAGTATTTT
V gene: TRBV14
J gene: TRBJ2-3
D gene: .
clone size: .

CDR3 protein: CASSRGLAGVGNEQFF
CDR3 DNA: TGTGCCAGCAGCCGAGGACTAGCGGGAGTAGGTAATGAGCAGTTCTTC
V gene: TRBV7-2
J gene: TRBJ2-1
D gene: TRBD2
clone size: .

CDR3 protein: CASSQEPGLNTEAFF
CDR3 DNA: TGCGCCAGCAGCCAAGAACCGGGCTTGAACACTGAAGCTTTCTTT
V gene: TRBV4-3
J gene: TRBJ1-1
D gene: .
clone size: few

CDR3 protein: CASTATEGSTEAFF
CDR3 DNA: TGTGCCAGCACCGCGACGGAGGGGAGCACTGAAGCTTTCTTT
V gene: TRBV2
J gene: TRBJ1-1
D gene: .
clone size: few

CDR3 protein: CASSYSSETQYF
CDR3 DNA: TGTGCCAGCAGTTACTCATCAGAGACCCAGTACTTC
V gene: TRBV6-6
J gene: TRBJ2-5
D gene: .
clone size: few

CDR3 protein: CASSLQGANEQFF
CDR3 DNA: TGTGCCAGCAGCTTACAGGGGGCAAATGAGCAGTTCTTC
V gene: TRBV7-2
J gene: TRBJ2-1
D gene: TRBD1
clone size: .

CDR3 protein: CSAKRPGASYEQYF
CDR3 DNA: TGCAGTGCTAAGAGACCGGGGGCCTCCTACGAGCAGTACTTC
V gene: TRBV20-1
J gene: TRBJ2-7
D gene: .
clone size: .

CDR3 protein: CSARKPFSYNEQFF
CDR3 DNA: TGCAGTGCTAGAAAACCGTTCTCCTACAATGAGCAGTTCTTC
V gene: TRBV20-1
J gene: TRBJ2-1
D gene: .
clone size: few

CDR3 protein: CATIQVRREQYF
CDR3 DNA: TGTGCCACCATCCAGGTCCGCAGGGAGCAGTACTTC
V gene: TRBV12-3/TRBV12-4
J gene: TRBJ2-7
D gene: .
clone size: few

CDR3 protein: CASSRQQGASNEQFF
CDR3 DNA: TGTGCCAGCAGTAGGCAACAGGGGGCTAGCAATGAGCAGTTCTTC
V gene: TRBV6-1
J gene: TRBJ2-1
D gene: TRBD1
clone size: .

CDR3 protein: CASSSLGGRALSYNEQFF
CDR3 DNA: TGTGCCAGCAGCTCCCTCGGCGGGAGGGCCTTAAGTTACAATGAGCAGTTCTTC
V gene: TRBV11-1
J gene: TRBJ2-1
D gene: TRBD2
clone size: few

CDR3 protein: CASSQGLTGLATF
CDR3 DNA: TGTGCCAGCAGCCAAGGCTTGACGGGACTAGCGACATTC
V gene: TRBV14
J gene: TRBJ2-5
D gene: TRBD2
clone size: few

CDR3 protein: CASSLLGGEKTQYF
CDR3 DNA: TGTGCCAGCAGCTTGCTGGGTGGGGAGAAGACCCAGTACTTC
V gene: TRBV5-4
J gene: TRBJ2-5
D gene: .
clone size: few

CDR3 protein: CASSLLGTYEQYF
CDR3 DNA: TGTGCCAGCAGTCTCCTCGGAACCTACGAGCAGTACTTC
V gene: TRBV27
J gene: TRBJ2-7
D gene: .
clone size: .

CDR3 protein: CASSHDWTSGRIWETQYF
CDR3 DNA: TGTGCCAGCAGCCATGACTGGACTAGCGGGAGAATTTGGGAGACCCAGTACTTC
V gene: TRBV11-2
J gene: TRBJ2-5
D gene: TRBD2
clone size: .

CDR3 protein: CSAPRTSGYQYF
CDR3 DNA: TGCAGTGCTCCCCGAACTAGCGGGTACCAGTACTTC
V gene: TRBV20-1
J gene: TRBJ2-5
D gene: TRBD2
clone size: many

CDR3 protein: CASSPPFSTIYF
CDR3 DNA: TGTGCCAGTAGTCCTCCCTTTTCCACCATATATTTT
V gene: TRBV19
J gene: TRBJ1-3
D gene: .
clone size: .

CDR3 protein: CASSAFGTSGNNEQFF
CDR3 DNA: TGTGCCAGCAGTGCCTTTGGGACTAGCGGTAACAATGAGCAGTTCTTC
V gene: TRBV25-1
J gene: TRBJ2-1
D gene: TRBD2
clone size: few

CDR3 protein: CASSQRTRTDTQYF
CDR3 DNA: TGCGCCAGCAGCCAGCGGACCCGAACAGATACGCAGTATTTT
V gene: TRBV4-3
J gene: TRBJ2-3
D gene: .
clone size: few

CDR3 protein: CASSNRVFVAGVAKNIQYF
CDR3 DNA: TGTGCCAGCAGTAACCGGGTGTTTGTAGCGGGAGTCGCCAAAAACATTCAGTACTTC
V gene: TRBV6-4
J gene: TRBJ2-4
D gene: TRBD2
clone size: few

CDR3 protein: CASSGRDRATETQYF
CDR3 DNA: TGTGCCAGCAGTGGCCGGGACAGGGCGACGGAGACCCAGTACTTC
V gene: TRBV12-3/TRBV12-4
J gene: TRBJ2-5
D gene: TRBD1
clone size: few

CDR3 protein: CASSVVLAGADEQYF
CDR3 DNA: TGTGCCAGCAGCGTTGTCTTAGCGGGAGCAGACGAGCAGTACTTC
V gene: TRBV7-9
J gene: TRBJ2-7
D gene: TRBD2
clone size: .

CDR3 protein: CASSFDYTGELFF
CDR3 DNA: TGTGCCAGCAGCTTTGACTACACCGGGGAGCTGTTTTTT
V gene: TRBV7-9
J gene: TRBJ2-2
D gene: .
clone size: .

CDR3 protein: CASSLWTSGRNEQYF
CDR3 DNA: TGTGCCAGCAGTTTATGGACTAGCGGGAGGAACGAGCAGTACTTC
V gene: TRBV6-2/TRBV6-3
J gene: TRBJ2-7
D gene: TRBD2
clone size: few

CDR3 protein: CASSLVEGAANEKLFF
CDR3 DNA: TGTGCCAGCAGCCTGGTTGAGGGGGCCGCTAATGAAAAACTGTTTTTT
V gene: TRBV5-5
J gene: TRBJ1-4
D gene: TRBD1
clone size: few

CDR3 protein: CSAKLPGSSGNEQFF
CDR3 DNA: TGCAGTGCGAAGCTCCCCGGGAGTTCGGGGAATGAGCAGTTCTTC
V gene: TRBV20-1
J gene: TRBJ2-1
D gene: .
clone size: .

CDR3 protein: CASRPTRPPEQFF
CDR3 DNA: TGTGCCAGCAGGCCTACTAGGCCACCTGAGCAGTTCTTC
V gene: TRBV7-9
J gene: TRBJ2-1
D gene: .
clone size: .

CDR3 protein: CATGDSTGELFF
CDR3 DNA: TGTGCCACCGGGGACAGCACCGGGGAGCTGTTTTTT
V gene: TRBV24-1
J gene: TRBJ2-2
D gene: TRBD1
clone size: few

CDR3 protein: CASSYSRGYNEQFF
CDR3 DNA: TGTGCCAGCAGTTACTCGAGAGGGTACAATGAGCAGTTCTTC
V gene: TRBV6-5
J gene: TRBJ2-1
D gene: .
clone size: .

CDR3 protein: CLQCPQHF
CDR3 DNA: TGTCTCCAATGCCCCCAGCATTTT
V gene: TRBV3-1
J gene: TRBJ1-5
D gene: .
clone size: once

CDR3 protein: CSAKERGGLEQYF
CDR3 DNA: TGCAGTGCTAAAGAGAGAGGGGGGCTCGAGCAGTACTTC
V gene: TRBV20-1
J gene: TRBJ2-7
D gene: .
clone size: .

CDR3 protein: CASSLTGISGNTIYF
CDR3 DNA: TGTGCCAGCAGCCTAACAGGGATCTCTGGAAACACCATATATTTT
V gene: TRBV7-8
J gene: TRBJ1-3
D gene: .
clone size: .

CDR3 protein: CASSPRGRPDSPLHF
CDR3 DNA: TGTGCCAGCAGCCCCAGGGGCCGACCGGATTCACCCCTCCACTTT
V gene: TRBV7-2
J gene: TRBJ1-6
D gene: .
clone size: few

CDR3 protein: CASSSRLGEQYF
CDR3 DNA: TGTGCCAGCAGCAGCAGACTGGGGGAGCAGTACTTC
V gene: TRBV9
J gene: TRBJ2-7
D gene: .
clone size: few

CDR3 protein: CSAHDPDRANYGYTF
CDR3 DNA: TGCAGTGCGCACGATCCGGACAGAGCTAACTATGGCTACACCTTC
V gene: TRBV20-1
J gene: TRBJ1-2
D gene: .
clone size: .